The 4 T cell receptor beta chains given below trace back to one sample, sequenced in a study of blood T cell repertoires in COVID-19. Repertoires were generated with immunoSEQ multiplex PCR, while TCRdb's copy carries only in-frame clones and drops some. Seen here are roughly 250,000 clones, about 88% observed once, and the top ten hold roughly 1.7%. Sequenced: PBMCs or T cells enriched from blood (not recorded which). The source of these receptors is a woman aged 50 to 60 who had recovered from COVID-19.

The rearrangement links TRBV18 to TRBJ2-2, with unresolved D. The germline gives CDR1 KGHSH, CDR2 LQKENI. Trimming took off 5 bases at V and 0 bases at J, with 7 bases between the two ends. The CDR3 extends over 14 amino acids. The CDR3 sequence: CASSIGANTGELFF. For the CDR3, the DNA is TGTGCCAGCTCAATCGGTGCGAACACCGGGGAGCTGTTTTTT.

The chain combines TRBV10-3 with TRBJ1-2; possibly TRBD1 for D (5 bases). V lost 1 base, J lost 4 bases, and 13 bases lay in between. The CDR3 runs 15 residues. Looked up from germline, CDR1 is ENHRY and CDR2 is SYGVKD. CDR3 protein: CAISEWGDLAYGYTF. In DNA, the CDR3 is TGTGCCATCAGTGAGTGGGGGGACCTGGCCTATGGCTACACCTTC.

This chain links TRBV11-3 with TRBJ2-3; D gene unclear. V was pared by 4 bases and J by 5 bases, with 7 bases between. CDR1 SGHNT and CDR2 YENEEA come from the germline V gene. The CDR3 is made up of 12 amino acids. CDR3 residues: CASSSREDTQYF. The CDR3 coding sequence is TGTGCCAGCAGCTCGAGAGAAGATACGCAGTATTTT. Filled out from reference TRBV11-3 and TRBJ2-3, the complete variable domain reads EAGVVQSPRYKIIEKKQPVAFWCNPISGHNTLYWYLQNLGQGPELLIRYENEEAVDDSQLPKDRFSAERLKGVDSTLKIQPAELGDSAVYLCASSSREDTQYFGPGTRLTVL.

The chain employs TRBV5-4 and TRBJ1-1, with D tentatively TRBD1 (6 bases). The CDR3 extends over 16 amino acids. Looked up from germline, CDR1 is SGHNT and CDR2 is YYREEE (reference sequence). The V end lost 0 bases, the J end lost 1 base, and 13 bases lay between the germline ends. CDR3 protein: CASSLDPTGRNTEAFF. CDR3 nucleotide sequence: TGTGCCAGCAGCTTGGACCCGACAGGAAGGAACACTGAAGCTTTCTTT.